These T cell receptor beta chains were read from a single sample in a study of cytomegalovirus exposure and HLA in healthy donors. TCRdb's copy holds only in-frame clones and misses some; the assay was immunoSEQ multiplex PCR. The table includes about 65,000 clones, almost 80% detected once. The sequenced sample consisted of PBMCs. The receptor set was obtained from a girl aged 5-17 years in good health and CMV-seropositive. CDR3s include the opening cysteine and the closing phenylalanine or tryptophan. Each record gives: CDR3 DNA, CDR3 protein, D gene, CDR3 length, V gene, J gene, clone size. The D gene is left open where the match is weak. Not all rows give a size; the values are once, few, many and, for expanded clones, a class.

cdr3_nt: TGCGCCAGCCGATGGACAGAAGAGACCCAGTACTTC
cdr3_aa: CASRWTEETQYF
d_call: .
cdr3_length: 12
v_call: TRBV5-1
j_call: TRBJ2-5
clone_size: .

cdr3_nt: TGTGCCAGCAGTCGGGACACCGGGTGGGCAGATACGCAGTATTTT
cdr3_aa: CASSRDTGWADTQYF
d_call: .
cdr3_length: 15
v_call: TRBV28
j_call: TRBJ2-3
clone_size: .

cdr3_nt: TGTGCCAGCAGTTACCGCGGACAGGGGAACACTGAAGCTTTCTTT
cdr3_aa: CASSYRGQGNTEAFF
d_call: TRBD1
cdr3_length: 15
v_call: TRBV6-6
j_call: TRBJ1-1
clone_size: .

cdr3_nt: TGTGCCCGGAGCGGGAACAGCTCCTACAATGAGCAGTTCTTC
cdr3_aa: CARSGNSSYNEQFF
d_call: TRBD2
cdr3_length: 14
v_call: TRBV25-1
j_call: TRBJ2-1
clone_size: .

cdr3_nt: TGTGCCAGCAGTCCCTCGTGGGGCCGCAATCAGCCCCAGCATTTT
cdr3_aa: CASSPSWGRNQPQHF
d_call: .
cdr3_length: 15
v_call: TRBV27
j_call: TRBJ1-5
clone_size: .

cdr3_nt: TGTGCCATCAGTGAGTACGAGTACAATGAGCAGTTCTTC
cdr3_aa: CAISEYEYNEQFF
d_call: .
cdr3_length: 13
v_call: TRBV10-3
j_call: TRBJ2-1
clone_size: .

cdr3_nt: TGCGCCAGCAGCCTGGGGACAGATATTGGCTACACCTTC
cdr3_aa: CASSLGTDIGYTF
d_call: TRBD1
cdr3_length: 13
v_call: TRBV5-1
j_call: TRBJ1-2
clone_size: .

cdr3_nt: TGTGCCAGCAGTTCCTCGGACGAGCAGTACTTC
cdr3_aa: CASSSSDEQYF
d_call: .
cdr3_length: 11
v_call: TRBV27
j_call: TRBJ2-7
clone_size: .

cdr3_nt: TGTGCCAGCAGCTTGGCCGCAGCGGGAGGGCGGAACGAGCAGTACTTC
cdr3_aa: CASSLAAAGGRNEQYF
d_call: TRBD2
cdr3_length: 16
v_call: TRBV5-6
j_call: TRBJ2-7
clone_size: .

cdr3_nt: TGCAGCGTTGTCAAAGGGGGTGAAGCTTTCTTT
cdr3_aa: CSVVKGGEAFF
d_call: .
cdr3_length: 11
v_call: TRBV29-1
j_call: TRBJ1-1
clone_size: .

cdr3_nt: TGTGCCAGCAGCCTTGACAGCGTTGGAACTGTAGAAGCTTTCTTT
cdr3_aa: CASSLDSVGTVEAFF
d_call: .
cdr3_length: 15
v_call: TRBV11-2
j_call: TRBJ1-1
clone_size: .

cdr3_nt: TGTGCCAGCAGCGAACAGGGCACCGGGGAGCTGTTTTTT
cdr3_aa: CASSEQGTGELFF
d_call: .
cdr3_length: 13
v_call: TRBV5-4
j_call: TRBJ2-2
clone_size: .

cdr3_nt: TGTGCCACCAGCAGAGTATGGGGGGTCAATGAGCAGTTCTTC
cdr3_aa: CATSRVWGVNEQFF
d_call: .
cdr3_length: 14
v_call: TRBV15
j_call: TRBJ2-1
clone_size: .

cdr3_nt: TGTGCCAGCAGACCGGGACTAGCGGGCACAGATACGCAGTATTTT
cdr3_aa: CASRPGLAGTDTQYF
d_call: TRBD2
cdr3_length: 15
v_call: TRBV6-5
j_call: TRBJ2-3
clone_size: few

cdr3_nt: TGTGCCAGCAGCTCCCGACTGACAGGGTCCCCCTACAATGAGCAGTTCTTC
cdr3_aa: CASSSRLTGSPYNEQFF
d_call: TRBD1
cdr3_length: 17
v_call: TRBV13
j_call: TRBJ2-1
clone_size: .

cdr3_nt: TGTGCCTGGAGTGTAATTGCGGGGGTCGAGCAAGAGACCCAGTACTTC
cdr3_aa: CAWSVIAGVEQETQYF
d_call: TRBD2
cdr3_length: 16
v_call: TRBV30
j_call: TRBJ2-5
clone_size: .

cdr3_nt: TGCGCCAGCAGTCGCTACTCCCGGGACATTAATCAGCCCCAGCATTTT
cdr3_aa: CASSRYSRDINQPQHF
d_call: .
cdr3_length: 16
v_call: TRBV4-1
j_call: TRBJ1-5
clone_size: .

cdr3_nt: TGCGCCAGCAGCCGAATTGGGGGGGGCCTGAACACTGAAGCTTTCTTT
cdr3_aa: CASSRIGGGLNTEAFF
d_call: .
cdr3_length: 16
v_call: TRBV4-1
j_call: TRBJ1-1
clone_size: .

cdr3_nt: TGTGCCAGCAGTGACAGGACAGCTAGCACAGATACGCAGTATTTT
cdr3_aa: CASSDRTASTDTQYF
d_call: .
cdr3_length: 15
v_call: TRBV2
j_call: TRBJ2-3
clone_size: .

cdr3_nt: TGCGCCAGCAGCCAAGAGAACAGCTACGAGCAGTACTTC
cdr3_aa: CASSQENSYEQYF
d_call: .
cdr3_length: 13
v_call: TRBV4-1
j_call: TRBJ2-7
clone_size: medium-sized

cdr3_nt: TGTGCCAGCAGCGAGGGGCGGGGGGCATCGGATGAGCAGTTCTTC
cdr3_aa: CASSEGRGASDEQFF
d_call: TRBD2
cdr3_length: 15
v_call: TRBV6-4
j_call: TRBJ2-1
clone_size: .

cdr3_nt: TGTGCCTGGAGTCACTTGGCGGGAGACACCGGGGAGCTGTTTTTT
cdr3_aa: CAWSHLAGDTGELFF
d_call: TRBD2
cdr3_length: 15
v_call: TRBV30
j_call: TRBJ2-2
clone_size: .

cdr3_nt: TGTGCCAGCAGCGAGACAGGGAAGGCTTTCTTT
cdr3_aa: CASSETGKAFF
d_call: TRBD1
cdr3_length: 11
v_call: TRBV6-1
j_call: TRBJ1-1
clone_size: .

cdr3_nt: TGTGCCAGCAGCCAAGATAGATACGAGCAGTACTTC
cdr3_aa: CASSQDRYEQYF
d_call: .
cdr3_length: 12
v_call: TRBV4-2
j_call: TRBJ2-7
clone_size: .

cdr3_nt: TGTGCCAGCTCACCGCTCCGACAGCCATCAGATTATGGCTACACCTTC
cdr3_aa: CASSPLRQPSDYGYTF
d_call: .
cdr3_length: 16
v_call: TRBV18
j_call: TRBJ1-2
clone_size: .

cdr3_nt: TGTGCCAGCAGCTTAGTGCGCTACACTGAAGCTTTCTTT
cdr3_aa: CASSLVRYTEAFF
d_call: .
cdr3_length: 13
v_call: TRBV7-2
j_call: TRBJ1-1
clone_size: once

cdr3_nt: TGTGCCAGCAGCTTCGGAGGTCCCCGCTATGGCTACACCTTC
cdr3_aa: CASSFGGPRYGYTF
d_call: .
cdr3_length: 14
v_call: TRBV7-9
j_call: TRBJ1-2
clone_size: once

cdr3_nt: TGTGCCATCAGGAAAACGGACTCTAGAGATTCACCCCTCCACTTT
cdr3_aa: CAIRKTDSRDSPLHF
d_call: .
cdr3_length: 15
v_call: TRBV10-3
j_call: TRBJ1-6
clone_size: few

cdr3_nt: TGTGCCAGCAGTGACTCCCTCTACACTGAAGCTTTCTTT
cdr3_aa: CASSDSLYTEAFF
d_call: .
cdr3_length: 13
v_call: TRBV6-1
j_call: TRBJ1-1
clone_size: few

cdr3_nt: TGTGCCAGCAGTGAATTTTCAGAAATCTCGCCCCAGCATTTT
cdr3_aa: CASSEFSEISPQHF
d_call: .
cdr3_length: 14
v_call: TRBV6-1
j_call: TRBJ1-5
clone_size: .

cdr3_nt: TGCAGCGTTGAAAGCTGGGCGGAGCAGTTCTTC
cdr3_aa: CSVESWAEQFF
d_call: .
cdr3_length: 11
v_call: TRBV29-1
j_call: TRBJ2-1
clone_size: few

cdr3_nt: TGTGCCAGCAGCCCAGGCGGGGCGCAAGCTGGAAACACCATATATTTT
cdr3_aa: CASSPGGAQAGNTIYF
d_call: .
cdr3_length: 16
v_call: TRBV7-8
j_call: TRBJ1-3
clone_size: .

cdr3_nt: TGTGCCAGCAGATTCACGACAGGGGCACCCCTCCACTTT
cdr3_aa: CASRFTTGAPLHF
d_call: TRBD1
cdr3_length: 13
v_call: TRBV28
j_call: TRBJ1-6
clone_size: .

cdr3_nt: TGTGCCAGCAGCTTAGATCAGGGGGCCCAGCATTTT
cdr3_aa: CASSLDQGAQHF
d_call: TRBD1
cdr3_length: 12
v_call: TRBV11-2
j_call: TRBJ1-5
clone_size: .

cdr3_nt: TGTGCCAGCAGTGAAGGGCAGGGGGCAGATACGCAGTATTTT
cdr3_aa: CASSEGQGADTQYF
d_call: TRBD1
cdr3_length: 14
v_call: TRBV6-1
j_call: TRBJ2-3
clone_size: .

cdr3_nt: TGTGCCAGCAGTTACTCGCCCGGGACACCTGACGAGCAGTACTTC
cdr3_aa: CASSYSPGTPDEQYF
d_call: .
cdr3_length: 15
v_call: TRBV6-6
j_call: TRBJ2-7
clone_size: .

cdr3_nt: TGCGCCAGCAGCCAGGCTCTCTACAGGGGTGGCTACACCTTC
cdr3_aa: CASSQALYRGGYTF
d_call: TRBD1
cdr3_length: 14
v_call: TRBV4-3
j_call: TRBJ1-2
clone_size: .

cdr3_nt: TGTGCCAGCAGTTCACAGGGGGCGGGCACTGAAGCTTTCTTT
cdr3_aa: CASSSQGAGTEAFF
d_call: TRBD1
cdr3_length: 14
v_call: TRBV28
j_call: TRBJ1-1
clone_size: .

cdr3_nt: TGTGCCAGCAGCTCGCGACCAGGGTCTACTGGGGCCAACGTCCTGACTTTC
cdr3_aa: CASSSRPGSTGANVLTF
d_call: .
cdr3_length: 17
v_call: TRBV7-8
j_call: TRBJ2-6
clone_size: .

cdr3_nt: TGTGCCAGTCGAGAAGGGGGAACGGGAGGGCCAAGGGAGCAGTACTTC
cdr3_aa: CASREGGTGGPREQYF
d_call: TRBD2
cdr3_length: 16
v_call: TRBV19
j_call: TRBJ2-7
clone_size: .

cdr3_nt: TGTGCCAGCAGCCGGGGGGACTCAACCTACAATGAGCAGTTCTTC
cdr3_aa: CASSRGDSTYNEQFF
d_call: TRBD2
cdr3_length: 15
v_call: TRBV7-9
j_call: TRBJ2-1
clone_size: .

cdr3_nt: TGTGCCAGCAGTTATTCACTAACAGGGAAAGAGACCCAGTACTTC
cdr3_aa: CASSYSLTGKETQYF
d_call: .
cdr3_length: 15
v_call: TRBV6-5
j_call: TRBJ2-5
clone_size: .

cdr3_nt: TGTGCCTGGGCGACAGGGGTTGGTGGGAGTGGGGAGACCCAGTACTTC
cdr3_aa: CAWATGVGGSGETQYF
d_call: TRBD1
cdr3_length: 16
v_call: TRBV30
j_call: TRBJ2-5
clone_size: .

cdr3_nt: TGTGCCAGCAGCTTGCAGGCAGGGGGCGCCTATTCTGGCTACACCTTC
cdr3_aa: CASSLQAGGAYSGYTF
d_call: TRBD1
cdr3_length: 16
v_call: TRBV7-2
j_call: TRBJ1-2
clone_size: .

cdr3_nt: TGTGCCAGCAGCGGAGGTCCTAATGAAAAACTGTTTTTT
cdr3_aa: CASSGGPNEKLFF
d_call: .
cdr3_length: 13
v_call: TRBV9
j_call: TRBJ1-4
clone_size: .

cdr3_nt: TGTGCCAGCAGTTTACTAGAGCTCTCCTACAATGAGCAGTTCTTC
cdr3_aa: CASSLLELSYNEQFF
d_call: .
cdr3_length: 15
v_call: TRBV28
j_call: TRBJ2-1
clone_size: .

cdr3_nt: TGTGCCAGCAGCCAGCGGGAGCCGCCCTGGGATGAGCAGTTCTTC
cdr3_aa: CASSQREPPWDEQFF
d_call: TRBD2
cdr3_length: 15
v_call: TRBV2
j_call: TRBJ2-1
clone_size: .

cdr3_nt: TGTGCCATCAGTGAGTCGATCGGGGGCTACACCTTC
cdr3_aa: CAISESIGGYTF
d_call: .
cdr3_length: 12
v_call: TRBV10-3
j_call: TRBJ1-2
clone_size: .

cdr3_nt: TGTGCCAGCAGCTTAGCCCCCCGAAGACAGGGCCCCATCTATGGCTACACCTTC
cdr3_aa: CASSLAPRRQGPIYGYTF
d_call: TRBD1
cdr3_length: 18
v_call: TRBV7-2
j_call: TRBJ1-2
clone_size: .

cdr3_nt: TGTGCCAGCAGTCAGGACAGATCACAGCCCCAGCATTTT
cdr3_aa: CASSQDRSQPQHF
d_call: .
cdr3_length: 13
v_call: TRBV2
j_call: TRBJ1-5
clone_size: .

cdr3_nt: TGTGCCAGCAGCTTCTCCGCAGGGGATTCACCCCTCCACTTT
cdr3_aa: CASSFSAGDSPLHF
d_call: .
cdr3_length: 14
v_call: TRBV5-4
j_call: TRBJ1-6
clone_size: .

cdr3_nt: TGTGCCAGCAGAAGGGACAGGAGGTACAATGAGCAGTTCTTC
cdr3_aa: CASRRDRRYNEQFF
d_call: TRBD1
cdr3_length: 14
v_call: TRBV7-2
j_call: TRBJ2-1
clone_size: .

cdr3_nt: TGTGCCAGCAGCCAAGAACAGGGGAGTTACAATGAGCAGTTCTTC
cdr3_aa: CASSQEQGSYNEQFF
d_call: TRBD1
cdr3_length: 15
v_call: TRBV4-2
j_call: TRBJ2-1
clone_size: .

cdr3_nt: TGTGCCAGCAGTTTATTCCAGACAGGGGGCTATGGCTACACCTTC
cdr3_aa: CASSLFQTGGYGYTF
d_call: TRBD1
cdr3_length: 15
v_call: TRBV28
j_call: TRBJ1-2
clone_size: .

cdr3_nt: TGTGCCAGCAGACGCCGACTAGCAGGGACCGGGGAGCTGTTTTTT
cdr3_aa: CASRRRLAGTGELFF
d_call: TRBD2
cdr3_length: 15
v_call: TRBV28
j_call: TRBJ2-2
clone_size: .

cdr3_nt: TGCAGCGTTGAGCGGCTAGCGGGAGGGGGGGCCTACAATGAGCAGTTCTTC
cdr3_aa: CSVERLAGGGAYNEQFF
d_call: TRBD2
cdr3_length: 17
v_call: TRBV29-1
j_call: TRBJ2-1
clone_size: .

cdr3_nt: TGTGCCAGCCGGGGGGGGTCTGGAAACACCATATATTTT
cdr3_aa: CASRGGSGNTIYF
d_call: .
cdr3_length: 13
v_call: TRBV6-5
j_call: TRBJ1-3
clone_size: once

cdr3_nt: TGTGCCAGCAGCCGAGGGGAGGCTGAAGCTTTCTTT
cdr3_aa: CASSRGEAEAFF
d_call: .
cdr3_length: 12
v_call: TRBV7-9
j_call: TRBJ1-1
clone_size: .

cdr3_nt: TGCTCAAGGGACTTACTTCTAGAGCAGTTCTTC
cdr3_aa: CSRDLLLEQFF
d_call: .
cdr3_length: 11
v_call: TRBV20-1
j_call: TRBJ2-1
clone_size: .